The 11 T cell receptor beta chains below come from one sample, sequenced in a study of cytotoxic CD8 clonotypes in ibrutinib-treated CLL. The assay was immunoSEQ multiplex PCR, and TCRdb's table has in-frame clones only and misses some. The data contain approximately 150,000 clones, 84% of them singletons. The specimen was PBMCs, collected after 24 months of ibrutinib treatment. The receptors were gathered from a human donor with chronic lymphocytic leukemia.

The rearrangement links TRBV7-2 to TRBJ2-7; the match to TRBD2 covers 11 bases. CDR3 length: 14 amino acids. Trimming cost V 5 bases and J 2 bases; bases outside gene matches: 2. Germline V gene data show CDR1 as SGHTA and CDR2 as FQGNSA. The CDR3 loop reads CASSTGLAAYEQYF. CDR3 nucleotide sequence: TGTGCCAGCAGCACGGGACTAGCGGCCTACGAGCAGTACTTC. The variable domain in full, completed from reference TRBV7-2 and TRBJ2-7, reads GAGVSQSPSNKVTEKGKDVELRCDPISGHTALYWYRQSLGQGLEFLIYFQGNSAPDKSGLPSDRFSAERTGGSVSTLTIQRTQQEDSAVYLCASSTGLAAYEQYFGPGTRLTVT.

This clone was observed a handful of times. The V gene is TRBV5-1, the J gene TRBJ1-2, with a tentative D call TRBD1 (5 bases). The V end lost 2 bases, the J end lost 10 bases, and 12 bases lay between the germline ends. The CDR3 has 12 amino acids. Germline V lookup: CDR1 SGHRS, CDR2 YFSETQ. The CDR3 loop reads CASSFNGGLYTF. Written as DNA, the CDR3 is TGCGCCAGCAGCTTTAACGGGGGACTCTACACCTTC.

V usage is TRBV7-9 and J usage is TRBJ2-1, with D perhaps matching TRBD2 (5 bases). This CDR3 has 16 residues. V was cut by 3 bases and J by 2 bases, with 14 bases left in between. Germline V CDR1 and CDR2: SEHNR, FQNEAQ (reference sequence). This CDR3 reads CASSFGRALTYNEQFF. CDR3 in DNA: TGTGCCAGCAGCTTCGGGCGGGCCTTAACCTACAATGAGCAGTTCTTC.

V gene TRBV28 combines with J gene TRBJ2-7; 7 nucleotides agree with TRBD2. The trim removed 6 bases at V and 2 bases at J, leaving 7 bases unmatched. The CDR3 loop spans 14 amino acids. CDR1 is MDHEN and CDR2 is SYDVKM in the germline V gene. In DNA, the CDR3 is TGTGCCAGCAGGCCGACCGGGGGGACCTACGAGCAGTACTTC. The encoded protein is CASRPTGGTYEQYF.

The genes are TRBV14 and TRBJ2-2; a possible D gene is TRBD2 (6 bases). Germline CDR1 SGHDN, CDR2 FVKESK. This CDR3 contains 15 residues. V lost 3 bases, J lost 5 bases, and 13 bases lay in between. CDR3 bases: TGTGCCAGCAGCCAGGGGGGATCCTATACCGGGGAGCTGTTTTTT. This translates into CASSQGGSYTGELFF.

V usage is TRBV28 and J usage is TRBJ2-7, with TRBD1 matching 7 bases. Germline V gives CDR1 MDHEN, CDR2 SYDVKM. After removal of 1 base from V and 7 bases from J, the junction contained 7 bases not matched to a gene. The CDR3 consists of 14 residues. CDR3 residues: CASSLLQGVGEQYF. CDR3 coding DNA: TGTGCCAGCAGTTTATTGCAGGGGGTGGGGGAGCAGTACTTC.

This chain links TRBV30 with TRBJ1-2, with D perhaps TRBD1 (5 bases). V dropped 0 bases and J dropped 4 bases, with 15 bases sitting between them. CDR3 length: 15 residues. CDR1 and CDR2 from the germline V gene are GTSNPN and SVGIG (reference sequence). Here the CDR3 DNA reads TGTGCCTGGAGTGTACAGGCAGGGACCGGCTATGGCTACACCTTC. Encoded protein: CAWSVQAGTGYGYTF.

The gene calls are TRBV28 and TRBJ1-1; D unclear. Germline lookup yields CDR1 MDHEN and CDR2 SYDVKM. The CDR3 consists of 14 residues. Trimming cost V 2 bases and J 1 base, with 8 bases left between them. This chain's CDR3 is CASSLEQQNTEAFF. The CDR3 nucleotides read TGTGCCAGCAGTTTAGAACAGCAGAACACTGAAGCTTTCTTT.

This clone was seen once. The CDR3 here is CASSQPTGEQYF. CDR3 DNA sequence: TGCGCCAGCAGCCAGCCCACGGGGGAGCAGTACTTC. The V call is TRBV4-3, the J call TRBJ2-7, with TRBD2 as a possible D gene (5 bases). The CDR3 sequence is 12 residues long. The V and J ends lost 3 bases and 7 bases respectively, with 10 bases between them. CDR1 LGHNA and CDR2 YSLEER come from the germline V gene.

J is TRBJ1-4 and V is TRBV18; maybe TRBD1 (5 bases). This CDR3 is built from 14 residues. CDR1 and CDR2 (germline): KGHSH, LQKENI. V gave up 3 bases and J gave up 4 bases, with 9 bases separating them. The CDR3 region has the DNA TGTGCCAGCTCACCGGGGCAGGGTAATGAAAAACTGTTTTTT. The encoded protein is CASSPGQGNEKLFF.

The chain employs TRBV6-1 and TRBJ2-7; possibly TRBD1 for D (5 bases). This CDR3 is 14 amino acids long. The ends were cut back, 6 bases at V and 2 bases at J, with 14 bases in the middle. Looked up from germline, CDR1 is MNHNS and CDR2 is SASEGT. Here the CDR3 reads CASRGGRTTYEQYF. The CDR3 nucleotides are TGTGCCAGCAGGGGTGGCAGGACAACCTACGAGCAGTACTTC.